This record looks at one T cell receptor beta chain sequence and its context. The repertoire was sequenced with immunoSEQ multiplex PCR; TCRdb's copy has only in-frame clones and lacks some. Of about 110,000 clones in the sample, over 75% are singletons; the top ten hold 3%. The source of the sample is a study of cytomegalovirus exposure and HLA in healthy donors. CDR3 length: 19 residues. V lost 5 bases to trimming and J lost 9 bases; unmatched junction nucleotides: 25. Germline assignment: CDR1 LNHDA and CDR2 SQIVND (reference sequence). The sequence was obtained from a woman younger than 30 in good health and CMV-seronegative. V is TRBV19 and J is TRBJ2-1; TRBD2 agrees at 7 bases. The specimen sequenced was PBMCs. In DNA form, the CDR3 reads TGTGCCAGTAGTCAAGTAGGCCCATCATCCAAGCGGGGCCGAGGTGAGCAGTTCTTC. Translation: CASSQVGPSSKRGRGEQFF.